This record looks at one T cell receptor (beta chain) sequence and its context. The source of the sample is a study of blood T cell repertoires in COVID-19. Those enrolled in Seattle joined during active infection and were followed longitudinally afterward. Sequencing used immunoSEQ multiplex PCR; TCRdb keeps in-frame clones, though not all of them. The table shows about 330,000 clones, with roughly 87% occurring only once. The germline V gene encodes CDR1 SGHTA and CDR2 FQGNSA. The junction had 5 bases not matched to a gene; V was cut back by 4 bases and J by 0 bases. This CDR3 is built from 16 residues.

This sequence originates from a man aged 25 to 40 with COVID-19, enrolled during active disease. The chain links TRBV7-2 to TRBJ1-3; TRBD1 aligns across 8 bases. Sequenced input: peripheral blood. The CDR3 is CASSSSGGDSGNTIYF. The CDR3 DNA is TGTGCCAGCAGCTCGTCAGGGGGCGACTCTGGAAACACCATATATTTT.